One sample yielded the 32 T cell receptor beta chains listed below, sequenced in a study of blood T cell repertoires in COVID-19. Generated by immunoSEQ multiplex PCR, the TCRdb table keeps only in-frame clones and is missing some. The sample includes 300,000 or so clones, approximately 88% of them seen just once. Sequenced sample: peripheral blood. The receptors were gathered from a woman in her twenties or thirties who had recovered from COVID-19.

The chain couples TRBV15 to TRBJ1-2, with TRBD1 as a possible D gene (6 bases). Germline V gene sequence: CDR1 LNHNV, CDR2 YYDKDF (reference sequence). V was cut by 3 bases and J by 5 bases, with 10 bases left in between. The CDR3 length is 13 residues. CDR3 protein: CATSSRGGYGYTF. CDR3 nucleotides: TGTGCCACCAGCAGCAGGGGAGGGTATGGCTACACCTTC.

The chain couples TRBV28 to TRBJ2-3, with TRBD2 identical over 13 bases. Unmatched junction bases numbered 5, after V lost 5 bases and J lost 0 bases. Germline CDR1 MDHEN, CDR2 SYDVKM. CDR3 length: 17 amino acids. The CDR3 region has the DNA TGTGCCAGCAGTACGGTGACTAGCGGGGGGAGCACAGATACGCAGTATTTT. It translates to CASSTVTSGGSTDTQYF.

J is TRBJ2-3 and V is TRBV30; D is uncertain. Germline-derived CDR1 and CDR2 are GTSNPN and SVGIG (reference sequence). Trimming stripped 2 bases from V and 0 bases from J, with 12 bases between. CDR3 length: 15 residues. CDR3: CAWSRAGLSTDTQYF. The DNA for the CDR3 is TGTGCCTGGAGTAGAGCAGGCCTTAGCACAGATACGCAGTATTTT.

This sequence joins TRBV30 and TRBJ2-3, with D uncertain. V was shortened by 4 bases and J by 2 bases, with 4 bases between the two germline ends. Looked up from germline, CDR1 is GTSNPN and CDR2 is SVGIG (reference sequence). This CDR3 has 11 amino acids. Here the CDR3 DNA reads TGTGCCTGGACCCACACAGATACGCAGTATTTT. Translated, it gives CAWTHTDTQYF.

CDR3 sequence: CASSHRGQNQPQHF. CDR3 in DNA: TGTGCCAGCAGCCACAGGGGTCAAAATCAGCCCCAGCATTTT. The V gene is TRBV4-2, the J gene TRBJ1-5, with D tentatively TRBD1 (6 bases). From germline, CDR1 is LGHNA and CDR2 YNFKEQ. V lost 3 bases and J lost 4, with 10 bases in between. The CDR3 has 14 amino acids.

The chain uses TRBV5-1 and TRBJ2-3, with 9 bases that match TRBD1. Germline-derived CDR1 and CDR2 are SGHRS and YFSETQ. The CDR3 sequence is 16 residues long. Trimming took 0 bases from V and 0 from J; bases not matched to a gene: 2. The chain's CDR3 is CASSLAGTGSTDTQYF. DNA for the CDR3: TGCGCCAGCAGCTTGGCCGGGACAGGGAGCACAGATACGCAGTATTTT.

The gene calls are TRBV5-6 and TRBJ1-1; D is perhaps TRBD1 (5 bases). Per the germline V gene, CDR1 is SGHDT and CDR2 is YYEEEE. V dropped 4 bases and J dropped 5 bases, with 12 bases sitting between them. The CDR3 runs 13 residues. CDR3 in DNA: TGTGCCAGCAGCGGGGCCGAAAGGACTGAAGCTTTCTTT. Encoded protein: CASSGAERTEAFF.

The chain combines TRBV2 with TRBJ1-6; 7 nucleotides agree with TRBD1. Germline V gene sequence: CDR1 SNHLY, CDR2 FYNNEI. Trimming took 7 bases from V and 10 from J; bases not matched to a gene: 10. The CDR3 totals 14 residues. CDR3 loop: CASIERGRGSPLHF. The DNA of the CDR3 is TGTGCCAGCATCGAAAGGGGGCGAGGCTCACCCCTCCACTTT.

The chain employs TRBV27 and TRBJ2-1; possibly TRBD1 for D (7 bases). The V and J ends lost 1 base and 9 bases respectively, with 10 bases between them. Germline CDR1 reads MNHEY; CDR2 reads SMNVEV (reference sequence). CDR3 length: 13 residues. This chain's CDR3 is CASSLWQGGEQFF. DNA for the CDR3: TGTGCCAGCAGTTTATGGCAGGGGGGTGAGCAGTTCTTC.

This clone appeared a single time. The chain has TRBV7-2 and TRBJ1-5, with D possibly matching TRBD1 (6 bases). Germline V CDR1 and CDR2: SGHTA, FQGNSA. The ends were cut back, 5 bases at V and 11 bases at J, with 19 bases in the middle. The length of the CDR3 is 14 residues. CDR3 residues: CASSPQGSSGSQHF. The DNA of the CDR3 is TGTGCCAGCAGCCCTCAGGGGTCCAGCGGCTCCCAGCATTTT. Variable domain in full (rest from reference TRBV7-2 and TRBJ1-5): GAGVSQSPSNKVTEKGKDVELRCDPISGHTALYWYRQSLGQGLEFLIYFQGNSAPDKSGLPSDRFSAERTGGSVSTLTIQRTQQEDSAVYLCASSPQGSSGSQHFGDGTRLSIL.

The chain employs TRBV11-1 and TRBJ2-1; 8 bases are a match to TRBD1. Losses at the gene ends were 3 bases for V and 9 bases for J; bases not matched to a gene: 7. Looked up from germline, CDR1 is SGHAT and CDR2 is FQDESV (reference sequence). The CDR3 covers 14 residues. This CDR3 reads CASSLDRVKVEQFF. The CDR3 bases are TGTGCCAGCAGCTTGGACAGGGTTAAGGTTGAGCAGTTCTTC. The full variable domain, its missing parts supplied by reference TRBV11-1 and TRBJ2-1, is EAEVAQSPRYKITEKSQAVAFWCDPISGHATLYWYRQILGQGPELLVQFQDESVVDDSQLPKDRFSAERLKGVDSTLKIQPAELGDSAMYLCASSLDRVKVEQFFGPGTRLTVL.

The chain links TRBV2 to TRBJ2-3, with D tentatively TRBD2 (6 bases). Germline V CDR1 and CDR2: SNHLY, FYNNEI. V lost 4 bases to trimming and J lost 3 bases, with 23 bases between them. The CDR3 contains 18 residues. The CDR3 is CASSGSSGTPQGTDTQYF. The CDR3 DNA reads as TGTGCCAGCAGTGGATCTTCCGGGACTCCCCAAGGTACAGATACGCAGTATTTT.

V and J are TRBV9 and TRBJ1-1; tentatively, D is TRBD1 (6 bases). The CDR3 has 12 amino acids. Trimming shortened V by 5 bases and J by 8 bases, and 13 bases separated the two germline ends. Germline V gives CDR1 SGDLS, CDR2 YYNGEE. CDR3 nucleotides: TGTGCCAGCAGTATGACAGGCAACGAAGCTTTCTTT. Protein product: CASSMTGNEAFF.

V gene TRBV19 combines with J gene TRBJ2-1; 7 bases map to TRBD1. J gave up 0 bases and V 4 bases, and 6 bases lay outside the gene matches. Germline CDR1 and CDR2: LNHDA and SQIVND (reference sequence). The CDR3 runs to 16 residues. The CDR3 bases are TGTGCCAGTAGTAATAAGGGGGCCAACTCCTACAATGAGCAGTTCTTC. Encoded protein: CASSNKGANSYNEQFF.

This chain links TRBV5-1 with TRBJ1-2; 8 bases are shared with TRBD1. CDR3 length: 15 amino acids. Germline V gene sequence: CDR1 SGHRS, CDR2 YFSETQ. Germline trimming cut 3 bases from V and 2 bases from J; bases unmatched to any gene: 6. The CDR3 here is CASSSPDRANYGYTF. CDR3 DNA: TGCGCCAGCAGCTCACCGGACAGGGCCAACTATGGCTACACCTTC.

The V call is TRBV6-2 or TRBV6-3, the J call TRBJ2-7; D unresolved. The CDR3 has 12 amino acids. CDR1 is MNHEY, CDR2 SVGEGT, per germline. Trimming took off 5 bases at V and 5 bases at J, with 10 bases between the two ends. The CDR3 DNA is TGTGCCAGCAGTCCCGCCCGGGACGAGCAGTACTTC. Its protein product is CASSPARDEQYF.

In its sample, this clone was seen once. DNA for the CDR3: TGTGCCAGCAGCTTAGTCAGGCGCGGGAGTGAAAAACTGTTTTTT. The encoded protein is CASSLVRRGSEKLFF. The chain joins TRBV5-8 to TRBJ1-4; D unresolved. Trimming took off 2 bases at V and 7 bases at J, with 15 bases between the two ends. CDR1 and CDR2 from the germline V gene are SGHTS and YDEGEE. This CDR3 is built from 15 residues. The full variable domain, completed using reference TRBV5-8 and TRBJ1-4, is EAGVTQSPTHLIKTRGQQATLRCSPISGHTSVYWYQQALGLGLQFLLWYDEGEERNRGNFPPRFSGRQFPNYSSELNVNALELEDSALYLCASSLVRRGSEKLFFGSGTQLSVL.

The genes are TRBV2 and TRBJ1-4; a possible D gene is TRBD1 (6 bases). CDR1 and CDR2 from the germline V gene are SNHLY and FYNNEI. With 9 bases removed from V and 7 bases from J, the gap between germline ends came to 12 bases. The CDR3 runs 12 residues. CDR3 coding DNA: TGTGCCAGACAGGGTCTGGGTGAAAAACTGTTTTTT. The encoded protein is CARQGLGEKLFF.

The V call is TRBV4-2, the J call TRBJ1-2, with a weak D call TRBD1 (6 bases). CDR1 is LGHNA, CDR2 YNFKEQ, per germline. Trimming pared 0 bases from V and 6 bases from J, leaving 17 bases between. The CDR3 runs 16 residues. Here the CDR3 reads CASSQDPDSRADGYTF. CDR3 in DNA: TGTGCCAGCAGCCAAGATCCGGACAGCCGGGCGGATGGCTACACCTTC.

The V call is TRBV5-1, the J call TRBJ1-5; perhaps TRBD1 as D (5 bases). V was clipped by 0 bases and J by 2 bases, with 12 bases between them. Germline V gene data show CDR1 as SGHRS and CDR2 as YFSETQ. This CDR3 has 16 residues. The CDR3 DNA follows: TGCGCCAGCAGCTTGGAGGGGCCCCCGCGCAATCAGCCCCAGCATTTT. This translates into CASSLEGPPRNQPQHF.

V is TRBV5-1 and J is TRBJ2-3, with TRBD1 identical over 8 bases. V was pared by 4 bases and J by 2 bases, with 9 bases of the junction left unmatched. The CDR3 runs to 16 residues. Germline CDR1 reads SGHRS; CDR2 reads YFSETQ. In DNA, the CDR3 is TGCGCCAGCAGCACGAGGACAGGGCCCCCCACAGATACGCAGTATTTT. Translated: CASSTRTGPPTDTQYF.

The J gene is TRBJ1-5, the V gene TRBV2; 9 bases align to TRBD1. V shed 4 bases, J shed 2 bases, and the junction held 3 bases outside the gene matches. CDR3 length: 15 amino acids. Germline values: CDR1 SNHLY, CDR2 FYNNEI. Here the CDR3 reads CASSATGGGNQPQHF. The CDR3 DNA follows: TGTGCCAGCAGTGCCACAGGGGGCGGCAATCAGCCCCAGCATTTT.

In its sample, this clone was seen a few times. The chain is built from TRBV5-1 and TRBJ1-2; D uncertain. CDR1 is SGHRS and CDR2 is YFSETQ in the germline V gene. Trimming cost V 3 bases and J 8 bases, with 11 bases left between them. This CDR3 comprises 12 residues. The CDR3 here is CASSSSTEGYTF. CDR3 DNA: TGCGCCAGCAGCTCGAGTACAGAAGGCTACACCTTC.

This sequence joins TRBV7-2 and TRBJ2-1; perhaps TRBD1 as D (6 bases). V lost 1 base, J lost 2 bases, and 12 bases lay in between. This CDR3 comprises 16 residues. Germline CDR1 is SGHTA and CDR2 is FQGNSA. Written as DNA, the CDR3 is TGTGCCAGCAGCTTAGTTATTCGACAGGCCTACAATGAGCAGTTCTTC. Protein sequence: CASSLVIRQAYNEQFF.

This rearrangement joins TRBV28 to TRBJ2-7; D not resolved. This CDR3 has 13 amino acids. V was pared by 5 bases and J by 4 bases, with 12 bases between. Germline V gene data show CDR1 as MDHEN and CDR2 as SYDVKM. The DNA of the CDR3 is TGTGCCAGCAGTCCTCGACACCCATACGAGCAGTACTTC. Translated: CASSPRHPYEQYF.

The chain couples TRBV5-6 to TRBJ2-4, with 10 bases matching TRBD2. The germline V gene encodes CDR1 SGHDT and CDR2 YYEEEE. Trimming removed 2 bases from V and 5 bases from J; junction bases left unmatched: 1. This CDR3 spans 14 amino acids. CDR3 nucleotide sequence: TGTGCCAGCAGCTTTGGGACTAGCGAAAACATTCAGTACTTC. Its translation: CASSFGTSENIQYF.

This clone was recorded a few times. The V gene is TRBV3-1 (or the pseudogene TRBV3-2), the J gene TRBJ1-4; tentatively, D is TRBD1 (5 bases). Per germline, CDR1 LGHDT and CDR2 YNNKEL (reference sequence). The CDR3 is 12 amino acids. V lost 1 base, J lost 11 bases, and 8 bases lay in between. CDR3 nucleotides: TGTGCCAGCAGCCAAGGACAGTGGAAACTGTTTTTT. This encodes CASSQGQWKLFF.

The gene calls are TRBV11-2 and TRBJ2-5; 14 bases line up with TRBD2. The CDR3 runs to 14 residues. Per the germline V gene, CDR1 is SGHAT and CDR2 is FQNNGV. J was trimmed by 5 bases and V by 6 bases; bases with no gene match: 2. The CDR3 is CASRTSGGAETQYF. In DNA form, the CDR3 reads TGTGCCAGCAGGACTAGCGGGGGGGCTGAGACCCAGTACTTC.

V is TRBV9 and J is TRBJ2-7, with 7 bases aligning to TRBD1. V trimming: 4 bases; J trimming: 2 bases; junction bases outside the gene matches: 9. The germline V gene has CDR1 SGDLS and CDR2 YYNGEE. The CDR3 has 15 residues. DNA of the CDR3: TGTGCCAGCAGCCTACAGACAGGGTCTCCCTACGAGCAGTACTTC. Translated: CASSLQTGSPYEQYF. The complete variable domain, with remaining parts taken from reference TRBV9 and TRBJ2-7, reads DSGVTQTPKHLITATGQRVTLRCSPRSGDLSVYWYQQSLDQGLQFLIQYYNGEERAKGNILERFSAQQFPDLHSELNLSSLELGDSALYFCASSLQTGSPYEQYFGPGTRLTVT.

This clone turned up a few times. CDR3 sequence (DNA): TGTGCCAGCAGCTTAGCGAAAGGGGCGGCTAATGAAAAACTGTTTTTT. Translating it yields CASSLAKGAANEKLFF. The chain has TRBV7-2 and TRBJ1-4, with D possibly being TRBD1 (5 bases). CDR3 size: 16 residues. Germline CDR1 reads SGHTA; CDR2 reads FQGNSA. Trimming took 0 bases from V and 3 from J, leaving 11 bases between them. Together with reference TRBV7-2 and TRBJ1-4, the CDR3 gives the full variable domain: GAGVSQSPSNKVTEKGKDVELRCDPISGHTALYWYRQSLGQGLEFLIYFQGNSAPDKSGLPSDRFSAERTGGSVSTLTIQRTQQEDSAVYLCASSLAKGAANEKLFFGSGTQLSVL.

In this sample, this clone turned up a few times. This sequence joins TRBV15 and TRBJ2-7, with D perhaps matching TRBD1 (6 bases). Trimming removed 3 bases from V and 4 bases from J, with 13 bases in between. The CDR3 extends over 14 amino acids. Germline CDR1 is LNHNV and CDR2 is YYDKDF (reference sequence). The CDR3 sequence is CATSSTIQGYEQYF. The CDR3 coding sequence is TGTGCCACCAGCAGCACTATACAGGGTTACGAGCAGTACTTC.

CDR3 sequence (DNA): TGTGCCAGCAGCTTGAGTGACAGGGGGCTTCAGCCCCAGCATTTT. It translates to CASSLSDRGLQPQHF. This chain uses TRBV5-5 with TRBJ1-5, with 10 bases fitting TRBD1. The CDR3 consists of 15 residues. The trim removed 1 base at V and 6 bases at J, leaving 4 bases unmatched. In germline, CDR1 is SGHKS, CDR2 YYEKEE (reference sequence).